This TCR beta chain is from a study of T cell responses to AZD1222 COVID-19 vaccine. V was clipped by 2 bases and J by 2 bases; unmatched bases: 5. Germline V gene lookup returns CDR1 MNHEY and CDR2 SVGEGT. CDR3 length: 18 residues. Libraries were prepared by immunoSEQ multiplex PCR; TCRdb keeps only in-frame clonotypes and omits some of them. The data hold fewer than 200,000 clones, with 85% to 95% observed a single time. The material was peripheral blood, obtained on day 0 of AZD1222 vaccination. This sequence was found in an adult in good health. The V and J genes are TRBV6-2 or TRBV6-3 and TRBJ2-1; 14 nucleotides match TRBD2. The CDR3, as DNA: TGTGCCAGCAGTTACGTAAGGGGACTAGCGGGAGCCTACAATGAGCAGTTCTTC. Its protein product is CASSYVRGLAGAYNEQFF.